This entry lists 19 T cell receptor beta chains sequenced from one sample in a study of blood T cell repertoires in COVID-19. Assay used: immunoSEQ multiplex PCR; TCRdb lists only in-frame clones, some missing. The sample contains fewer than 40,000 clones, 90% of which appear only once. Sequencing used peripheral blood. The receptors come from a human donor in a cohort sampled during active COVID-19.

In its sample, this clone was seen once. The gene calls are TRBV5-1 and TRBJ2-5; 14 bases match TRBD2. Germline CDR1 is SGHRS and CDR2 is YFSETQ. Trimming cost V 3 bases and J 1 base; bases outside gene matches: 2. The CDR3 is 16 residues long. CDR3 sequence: CASSWGTSGSQETQYF. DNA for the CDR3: TGCGCCAGCAGCTGGGGGACTAGCGGGAGCCAAGAGACCCAGTACTTC.

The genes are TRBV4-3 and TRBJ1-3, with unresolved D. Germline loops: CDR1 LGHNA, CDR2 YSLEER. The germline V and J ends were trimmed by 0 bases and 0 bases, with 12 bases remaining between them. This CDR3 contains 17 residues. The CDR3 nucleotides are TGCGCCAGCAGCCAAGATTCGAGGATTTACTCTGGAAACACCATATATTTT. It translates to CASSQDSRIYSGNTIYF.

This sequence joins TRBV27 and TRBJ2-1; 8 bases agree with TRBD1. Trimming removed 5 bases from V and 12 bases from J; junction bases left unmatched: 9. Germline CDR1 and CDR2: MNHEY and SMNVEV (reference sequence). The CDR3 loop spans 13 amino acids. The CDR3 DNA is TGTGCCAGCAGTCCTTCCGGACAGGGCTTGCAGTTCTTC. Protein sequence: CASSPSGQGLQFF.

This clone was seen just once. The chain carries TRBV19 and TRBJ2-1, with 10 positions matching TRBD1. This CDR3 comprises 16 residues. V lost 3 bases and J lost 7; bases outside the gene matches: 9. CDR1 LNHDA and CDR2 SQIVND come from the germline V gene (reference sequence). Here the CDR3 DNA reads TGTGCCAGTAGTATTATGGGGGGGACAGGGGCTAATGAGCAGTTCTTC. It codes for CASSIMGGTGANEQFF.

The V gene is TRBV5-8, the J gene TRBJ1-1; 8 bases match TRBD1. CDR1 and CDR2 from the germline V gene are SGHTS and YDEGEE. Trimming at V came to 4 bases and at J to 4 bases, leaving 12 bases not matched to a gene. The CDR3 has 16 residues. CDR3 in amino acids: CASSLTGGGIGTEAFF. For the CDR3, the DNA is TGTGCCAGCAGCCTAACAGGGGGGGGGATTGGCACTGAAGCTTTCTTT.

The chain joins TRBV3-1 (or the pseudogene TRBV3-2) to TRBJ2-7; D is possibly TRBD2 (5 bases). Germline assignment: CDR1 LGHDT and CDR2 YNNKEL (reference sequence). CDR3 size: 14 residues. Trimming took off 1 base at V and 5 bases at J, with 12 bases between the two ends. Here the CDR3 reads CASSQGWERHEQYF. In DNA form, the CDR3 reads TGTGCCAGCAGCCAAGGCTGGGAGCGGCACGAGCAGTACTTC.

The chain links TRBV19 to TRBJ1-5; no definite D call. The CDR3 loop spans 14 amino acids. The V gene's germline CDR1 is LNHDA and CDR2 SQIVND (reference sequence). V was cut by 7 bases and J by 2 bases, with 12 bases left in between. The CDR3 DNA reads TGTGCCAGTAAGACGGGTGTGGGCAATCAGCCCCAGCATTTT. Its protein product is CASKTGVGNQPQHF.

CDR3: CASNTRDRVYNEQFF. CDR3 nucleotides: TGTGCCAGCAACACCCGGGACAGGGTTTACAATGAGCAGTTCTTC. The chain carries TRBV5-4 and TRBJ2-1, with 9 bases matching TRBD1. CDR3 length: 15 amino acids. Germline lookup yields CDR1 SGHNT and CDR2 YYREEE (reference sequence). With 6 bases clipped from V and 4 bases from J, the junction kept 8 bases outside the gene matches.

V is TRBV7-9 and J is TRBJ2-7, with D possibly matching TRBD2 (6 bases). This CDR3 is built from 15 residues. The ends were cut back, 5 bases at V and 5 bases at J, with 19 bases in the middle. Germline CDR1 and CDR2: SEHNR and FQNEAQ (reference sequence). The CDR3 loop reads CASSKRAARRDEQYF. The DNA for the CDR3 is TGTGCCAGCAGCAAGCGGGCCGCCCGGCGGGACGAGCAGTACTTC. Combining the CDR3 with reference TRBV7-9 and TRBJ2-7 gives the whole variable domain DTGVSQNPRHKITKRGQNVTFRCDPISEHNRLYWYRQTLGQGPEFLTYFQNEAQLEKSRLLSDRFSAERPKGSFSTLEIQRTEQGDSAMYLCASSKRAARRDEQYFGPGTRLTVT.

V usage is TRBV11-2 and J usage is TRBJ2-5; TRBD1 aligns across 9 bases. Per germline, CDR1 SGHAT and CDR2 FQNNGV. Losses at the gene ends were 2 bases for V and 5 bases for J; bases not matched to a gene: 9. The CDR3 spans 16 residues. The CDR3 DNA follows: TGTGCCAGCAGCTTATGGACAGGGGAAGTGTACGAGACCCAGTACTTC. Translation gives CASSLWTGEVYETQYF.

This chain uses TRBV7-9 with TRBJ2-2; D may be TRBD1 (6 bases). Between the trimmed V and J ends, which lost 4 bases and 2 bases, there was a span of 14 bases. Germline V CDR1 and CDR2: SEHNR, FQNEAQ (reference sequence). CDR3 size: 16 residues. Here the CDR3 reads CASSYTRDKNTGELFF. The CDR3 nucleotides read TGTGCCAGCAGCTATACCCGGGACAAAAACACCGGGGAGCTGTTTTTT.

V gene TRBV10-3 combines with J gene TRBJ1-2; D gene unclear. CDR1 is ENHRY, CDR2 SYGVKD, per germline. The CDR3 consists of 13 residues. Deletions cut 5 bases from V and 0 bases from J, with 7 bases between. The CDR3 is CAISPQANYGYTF. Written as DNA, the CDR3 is TGTGCCATCAGTCCACAAGCTAACTATGGCTACACCTTC.

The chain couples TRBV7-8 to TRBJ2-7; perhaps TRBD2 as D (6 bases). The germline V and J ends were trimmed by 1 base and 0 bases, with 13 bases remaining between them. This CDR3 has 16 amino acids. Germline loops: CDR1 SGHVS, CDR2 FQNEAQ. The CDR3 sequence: CASSLGQGGVSYEQYF. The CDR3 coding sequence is TGTGCCAGCAGCTTAGGTCAGGGAGGCGTCTCCTACGAGCAGTACTTC.

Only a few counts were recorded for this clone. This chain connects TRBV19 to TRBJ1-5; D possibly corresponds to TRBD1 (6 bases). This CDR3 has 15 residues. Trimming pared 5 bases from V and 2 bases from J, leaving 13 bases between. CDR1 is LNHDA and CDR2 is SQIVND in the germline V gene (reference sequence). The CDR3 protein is CASSPIGQRNQPQHF. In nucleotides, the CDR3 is TGTGCCAGTAGTCCAATCGGACAGCGCAATCAGCCCCAGCATTTT.

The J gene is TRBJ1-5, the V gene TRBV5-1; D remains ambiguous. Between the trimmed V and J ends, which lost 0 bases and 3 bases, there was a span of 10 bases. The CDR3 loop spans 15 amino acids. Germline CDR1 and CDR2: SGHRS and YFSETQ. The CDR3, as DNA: TGCGCCAGCAGCTTGGTTTCCGGTCTCAATCAGCCCCAGCATTTT. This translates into CASSLVSGLNQPQHF.

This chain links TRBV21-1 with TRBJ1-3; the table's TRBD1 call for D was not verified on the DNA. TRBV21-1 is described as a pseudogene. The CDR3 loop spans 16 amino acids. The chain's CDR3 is CASSGRPGTGRNTIYF. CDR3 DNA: TGTGCCAGCAGCGGTCGTCCCGGGACAGGGAGGAACACCATATATTTT.

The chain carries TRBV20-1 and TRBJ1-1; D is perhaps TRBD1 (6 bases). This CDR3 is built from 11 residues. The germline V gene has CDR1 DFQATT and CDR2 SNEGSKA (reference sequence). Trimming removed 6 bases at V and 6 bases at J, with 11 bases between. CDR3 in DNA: TGCAGTGCGTACAGGGTCTCTGAAGCTTTCTTT. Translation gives CSAYRVSEAFF.

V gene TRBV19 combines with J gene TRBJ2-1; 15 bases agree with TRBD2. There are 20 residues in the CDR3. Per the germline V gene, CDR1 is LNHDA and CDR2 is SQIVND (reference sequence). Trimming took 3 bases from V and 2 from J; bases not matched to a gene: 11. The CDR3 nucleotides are TGTGCCAGTAGTATTCAACCGGGACTAGCGGGAGGTATGGCCTACAATGAGCAGTTCTTC. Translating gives CASSIQPGLAGGMAYNEQFF.

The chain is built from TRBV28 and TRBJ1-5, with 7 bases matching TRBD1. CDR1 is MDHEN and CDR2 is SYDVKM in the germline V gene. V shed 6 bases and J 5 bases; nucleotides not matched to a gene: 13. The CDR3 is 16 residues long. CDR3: CASRLPVTGNDQPQHF. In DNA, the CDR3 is TGTGCCAGCAGACTCCCCGTGACAGGGAACGATCAGCCCCAGCATTTT.